The 22 T cell receptor beta chains below all came from one sample that was sequenced in a study of metastatic and nonmetastatic thyroid tumors. TCRdb re-clonotyped the PCR reads through MiXCR. This table holds about 40,000 clones, 10% to 12% found once. Thyroid surgery was performed in patients who had received no treatment beforehand. Sequenced material: blood. These receptors all come from a female donor with papillary thyroid cancer or a benign thyroid nodule (not recorded which). Some clones in this sample may be carry-over from other donors' samples.

In DNA, the CDR3 is TGTGCCAGCTCATCTAGCGGGAGTGGGACAGATACGCAGTATTTT. Amino acid sequence: CASSSSGSGTDTQYF. The chain is built from TRBV18 and TRBJ2-3; 10 positions agree with TRBD2. V was pared by 5 bases and J by 3 bases, with 5 bases of the junction left unmatched. The CDR3 spans 15 residues. In germline, CDR1 is KGHSH, CDR2 LQKENI.

This clone has a count of ten or more. The genes are TRBV15 and TRBJ2-5, with D uncertain. The CDR3 consists of 13 residues. Deletions cut 1 base from V and 9 bases from J, with 12 bases between. Germline values: CDR1 LNHNV, CDR2 YYDKDF (reference sequence). The CDR3 DNA sequence: TGTGCCACCAGCAGAGTCGAACTTGGGGCCCAGTACTTC. Amino acid sequence: CATSRVELGAQYF.

This clone was picked up many times. The V gene is TRBV28, the J gene TRBJ1-2; TRBD1 is a possible D gene (5 bases). Trimming shortened V by 2 bases and J by 8 bases, and 12 bases separated the two germline ends. In germline, CDR1 is MDHEN, CDR2 SYDVKM. This CDR3 region has 13 residues. The CDR3 coding sequence is TGTGCCAGCAGTTTAGGGGCACTTGGGGGCTACACCTTC. This encodes CASSLGALGGYTF.

This clone was observed at least ten times. This chain links TRBV20-1 with TRBJ1-2; D gene uncertain. This CDR3 is built from 12 residues. V lost 3 bases and J lost 5, with 10 bases in between. Per the germline V gene, CDR1 is DFQATT and CDR2 is SNEGSKA (reference sequence). CDR3 in amino acids: CSARSPRYGYTF. The CDR3 coding sequence is TGCAGTGCTAGGTCCCCCCGGTATGGCTACACCTTC.

The table lists this clone with many counts. The chain couples TRBV18 to TRBJ1-4, with no clear D. This CDR3 region has 15 residues. With 2 bases removed from V and 3 bases from J, the gap between germline ends came to 10 bases. Germline loops: CDR1 KGHSH, CDR2 LQKENI. The CDR3 reads CASSPTPWANEKLFF. In nucleotides, the CDR3 is TGTGCCAGCTCACCAACGCCTTGGGCTAATGAAAAACTGTTTTTT.

In this sample, this clone turned up a few times. The chain recombines TRBV10-1 with TRBJ1-3; possibly TRBD1 for D (6 bases). The germline gives CDR1 WNHNN, CDR2 SYGVQD (reference sequence). The V end lost 8 bases, the J end lost 9 bases, and 14 bases lay between the germline ends. The CDR3 runs 12 residues. In DNA form, the CDR3 reads TGCGCCAGCCCTAGCCGGGGGCCCACCATATATTTT. Amino acid sequence: CASPSRGPTIYF.

This clone was seen many times. The rearrangement links TRBV14 to TRBJ2-7; possibly TRBD1 or TRBD2 for D (6 bases each). V dropped 3 bases and J dropped 2 bases, with 20 bases sitting between them. Germline assignment: CDR1 SGHDN and CDR2 FVKESK. CDR3 length: 17 residues. The CDR3 is CASSHQRGEQSPYEQYF. The CDR3 nucleotides read TGTGCCAGCAGCCACCAGAGGGGGGAACAAAGCCCCTACGAGCAGTACTTC.

With regard to this clone: Just one base apart from a much larger clone, this may be a read error. The final CDR3 position lacks the conserved phenylalanine or tryptophan, pointing to a likely read error. The J gene is TRBJ1-2, the V gene TRBV20-1, with TRBD1 as a possible D gene (6 bases). CDR3 size: 12 residues. Deletions cut 1 base from V and 5 bases from J, with 8 bases between. Germline V gene sequence: CDR1 DFQATT, CDR2 SNEGSKA (reference sequence). CDR3 loop: CSARVGAYGYTL. The CDR3 bases are TGCAGTGCTAGAGTGGGGGCGTATGGCTACACCCTC.

This clone was found many times. The chain recombines TRBV2 with TRBJ2-3; D may be TRBD1 (6 bases). This CDR3 region has 17 residues. Trimming removed 2 bases from V and 1 base from J, with 16 bases in between. Germline assignment: CDR1 SNHLY and CDR2 FYNNEI. The CDR3 here is CASSESARGRGTDTQYF. Written as DNA, the CDR3 is TGTGCCAGCAGTGAATCTGCCAGGGGAAGGGGCACAGATACGCAGTATTTT.

There are many counts of this clone. V usage is TRBV5-1 and J usage is TRBJ2-7; D remains unclear. This CDR3 has 16 residues. V lost 3 bases to trimming and J lost 4 bases, with 20 bases between them. Germline values: CDR1 SGHRS, CDR2 YFSETQ. The CDR3 sequence is CASSWEPLGQTYEQYF. The CDR3 region has the DNA TGCGCCAGCAGCTGGGAACCCCTCGGGCAGACATACGAGCAGTACTTC.

This clone has at least ten counts. This rearrangement joins TRBV5-1 to TRBJ1-1; possibly TRBD1 for D (5 bases). The CDR3 loop spans 14 amino acids. V shed 0 bases and J shed 5 bases, with 11 bases lying between them. Per the germline V gene, CDR1 is SGHRS and CDR2 is YFSETQ. CDR3 sequence reads: CASSLEEGRTEAFF. CDR3 DNA sequence: TGCGCCAGCAGCTTGGAGGAGGGACGAACTGAAGCTTTCTTT.

This clone turned up a few times. This may come from a read error, since a much larger clone is one base off. V and J are TRBV2 and TRBJ2-2, with 7 bases identical to TRBD2. Germline assignment: CDR1 SNHLY and CDR2 FYNNEI. The V and J ends lost 6 bases and 2 bases, in that order; junction bases with no gene match: 6. CDR3 size: 15 residues. The DNA for the CDR3 is TGTGCCAGCAGGAGGACTAGGGGAAACACCGGGGAGCTGTTTTTT. Its protein is CASRRTRGNTGELFF.

In this sample, this clone turned up many times. The V gene is TRBV19, the J gene TRBJ1-1, with D unresolved. This CDR3 region has 16 residues. V was clipped by 6 bases and J by 2 bases, with 19 bases between them. CDR1 and CDR2 from the germline V gene are LNHDA and SQIVND (reference sequence). The CDR3 region is CASSTPPRQGNTEAFF. The CDR3 DNA reads as TGTGCCAGTAGCACCCCCCCAAGACAAGGTAACACTGAAGCTTTCTTT.

In its sample, this clone was seen many times. J is TRBJ2-1 and V is TRBV30, with 8 bases lining up with TRBD2. Looked up from germline, CDR1 is GTSNPN and CDR2 is SVGIG (reference sequence). The CDR3 is made up of 13 amino acids. J lost 8 bases, V lost 4 bases, and 7 bases had no gene match. CDR3 nucleotides: TGTGCCTGGATAAGCGGGAGTTCGGATGAGCAGTTCTTC. It is translated as CAWISGSSDEQFF.

The chain is built from TRBV6-1 and TRBJ2-2; a possible D gene is TRBD1 (5 bases). With 3 bases removed from V and 9 bases from J, the gap between germline ends came to 11 bases. CDR1 is MNHNS, CDR2 SASEGT, per germline. The CDR3 spans 13 residues. The CDR3 loop reads CASSEGLQRELFF. In DNA form, the CDR3 reads TGTGCCAGCAGTGAGGGGCTCCAGAGGGAGCTGTTTTTT.

Ten or more counts support this clone. The chain couples TRBV19 to TRBJ2-5, with D maybe TRBD1 (5 bases). This CDR3 is 14 amino acids long. Trimming pared 5 bases from V and 4 bases from J, leaving 14 bases between. Germline CDR1 reads LNHDA; CDR2 reads SQIVND (reference sequence). The CDR3: CASSQGQWGETQYF. CDR3 sequence (DNA): TGTGCCAGTAGTCAAGGACAATGGGGAGAGACCCAGTACTTC.

The table lists this clone with many counts. This may be a read error, as it is one base from a much larger clone. Here the CDR3 omits its conserved ending phenylalanine or tryptophan, so a read error is the likely source. The chain recombines TRBV19 with TRBJ2-7; the match to TRBD1 covers 7 bases. Unmatched junction bases numbered 2, after V lost 6 bases and J lost 3 bases. Germline V gives CDR1 LNHDA, CDR2 SQIVND (reference sequence). This CDR3 comprises 12 residues. The chain's CDR3 is CASRGQSYEQYL. The CDR3 DNA is TGTGCCAGTAGGGGACAGAGCTACGAGCAGTACCTC.

This clone has more than one count but fewer than ten. The rearrangement joins TRBV2 to TRBJ2-3; D could derive from TRBD1 or TRBD2 (5 bases each). Trimming removed 5 bases from V and 4 bases from J, with 19 bases in between. The CDR3 sequence is 16 residues long. Germline assignment: CDR1 SNHLY and CDR2 FYNNEI. The CDR3 bases are TGTGCCAGCAGTACCTTTTTGGGACCCAGCGCAGATACGCAGTATTTT. It translates to CASSTFLGPSADTQYF.

This clone was counted a few times. A clone one base away is much larger, so this may be a read error. V gene TRBV12-3 or TRBV12-4 combines with J gene TRBJ2-1, with TRBD2 matching over 14 bases. J was trimmed by 8 bases and V by 6 bases; bases with no gene match: 6. The CDR3 is 15 amino acids. The CDR3 loop reads CASRAGTSGSHEQFF. The CDR3 bases are TGTGCCAGCAGGGCCGGGACTAGCGGGAGTCATGAGCAGTTCTTC.

This clone was counted only a few times. The CDR3 region is CASSLSSYGYTF. The CDR3 DNA sequence: TGTGCCAGCAGCCTCAGTTCTTATGGCTACACCTTC. The chain employs TRBV9 and TRBJ1-2; D is ambiguous. The CDR3 contains 12 residues. The V gene lost 4 bases and the J gene lost 5 bases, with 9 bases spanning the gap. The germline gives CDR1 SGDLS, CDR2 YYNGEE. Full variable domain (missing parts from reference TRBV9 and TRBJ1-2): DSGVTQTPKHLITATGQRVTLRCSPRSGDLSVYWYQQSLDQGLQFLIQYYNGEERAKGNILERFSAQQFPDLHSELNLSSLELGDSALYFCASSLSSYGYTFGSGTRLTVV.

Ten or more counts support this clone. This sequence joins TRBV6-5 and TRBJ2-3; D is unresolved. Trimming removed 2 bases from V and 1 base from J, with 13 bases in between. There are 16 residues in the CDR3. Germline CDR1 is MNHEY and CDR2 is SVGAGI. The CDR3 region has the DNA TGTGCCAGCAGTTACGGGAACCAAGGCGGCACAGATACGCAGTATTTT. The encoded protein is CASSYGNQGGTDTQYF.

This clone occurred many times. This sequence joins TRBV28 and TRBJ2-7; 10 nucleotides match TRBD2. CDR1 and CDR2 from the germline V gene are MDHEN and SYDVKM. The CDR3 is made up of 14 amino acids. V lost 5 bases, J lost 2 bases, and 3 bases stayed unmatched. Written as DNA, the CDR3 is TGTGCCAGCAGTACCACTAGCGGGGCCTACGAGCAGTACTTC. Its protein is CASSTTSGAYEQYF.